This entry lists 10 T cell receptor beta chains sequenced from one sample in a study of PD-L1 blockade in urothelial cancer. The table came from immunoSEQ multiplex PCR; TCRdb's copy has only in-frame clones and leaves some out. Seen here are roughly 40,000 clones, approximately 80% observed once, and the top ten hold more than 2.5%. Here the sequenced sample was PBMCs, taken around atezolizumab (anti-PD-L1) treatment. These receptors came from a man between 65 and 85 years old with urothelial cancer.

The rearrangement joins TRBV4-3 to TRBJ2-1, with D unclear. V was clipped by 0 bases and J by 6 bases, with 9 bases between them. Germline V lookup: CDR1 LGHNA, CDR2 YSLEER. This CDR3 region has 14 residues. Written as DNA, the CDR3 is TGCGCCAGCAGCCAAGAATCGGCGGCCAATGAGCAGTTCTTC. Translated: CASSQESAANEQFF.

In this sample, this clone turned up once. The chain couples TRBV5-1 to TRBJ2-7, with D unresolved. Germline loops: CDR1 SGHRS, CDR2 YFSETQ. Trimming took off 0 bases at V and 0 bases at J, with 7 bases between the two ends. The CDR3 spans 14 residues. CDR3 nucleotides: TGCGCCAGCAGCTTGGGGCAGATCTCCTACGAGCAGTACTTC. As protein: CASSLGQISYEQYF.

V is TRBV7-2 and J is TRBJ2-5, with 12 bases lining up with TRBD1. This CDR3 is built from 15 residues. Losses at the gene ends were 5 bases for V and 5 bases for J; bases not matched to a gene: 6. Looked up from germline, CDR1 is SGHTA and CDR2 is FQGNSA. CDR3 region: CASSARDRGQETQYF. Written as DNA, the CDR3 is TGTGCCAGCAGCGCCCGGGACAGGGGGCAGGAGACCCAGTACTTC.

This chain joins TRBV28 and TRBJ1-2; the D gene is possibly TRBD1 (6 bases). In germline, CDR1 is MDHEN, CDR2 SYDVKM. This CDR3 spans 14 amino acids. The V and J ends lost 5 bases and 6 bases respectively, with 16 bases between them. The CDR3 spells CASSMAGAGHGYTF. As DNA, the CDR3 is TGTGCCAGCAGTATGGCGGGGGCGGGGCATGGCTACACCTTC.

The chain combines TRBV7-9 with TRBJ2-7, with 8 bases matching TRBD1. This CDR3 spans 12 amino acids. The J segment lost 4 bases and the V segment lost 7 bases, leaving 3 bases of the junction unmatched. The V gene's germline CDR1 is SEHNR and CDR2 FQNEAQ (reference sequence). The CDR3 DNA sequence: TGTGCCAGCACACACAGGGGGTACGAGCAGTACTTC. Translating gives CASTHRGYEQYF.

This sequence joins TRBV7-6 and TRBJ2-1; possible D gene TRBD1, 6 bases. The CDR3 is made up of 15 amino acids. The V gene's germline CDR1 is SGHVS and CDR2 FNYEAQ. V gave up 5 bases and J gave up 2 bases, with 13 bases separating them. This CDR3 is CASSPRQGTYNEQFF. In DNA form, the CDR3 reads TGTGCCAGCAGCCCCCGGCAGGGGACCTACAATGAGCAGTTCTTC.

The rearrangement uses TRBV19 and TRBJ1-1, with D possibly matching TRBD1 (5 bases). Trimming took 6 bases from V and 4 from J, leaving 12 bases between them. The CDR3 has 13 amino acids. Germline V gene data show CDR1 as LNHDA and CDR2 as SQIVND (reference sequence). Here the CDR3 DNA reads TGTGCCAGTAGGGGGGGATTTATCACTGAAGCTTTCTTT. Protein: CASRGGFITEAFF.

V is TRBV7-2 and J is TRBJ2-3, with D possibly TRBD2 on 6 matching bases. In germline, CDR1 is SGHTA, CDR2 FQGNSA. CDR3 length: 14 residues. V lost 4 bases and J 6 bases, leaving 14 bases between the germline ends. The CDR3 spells CASSWRRGLDTQYF. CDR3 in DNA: TGTGCCAGCAGCTGGCGGAGGGGTTTGGATACGCAGTATTTT.

The CDR3 coding sequence is TGTGCCAGCAGTTCCAGGCCCGGGACAGGGGGCACTGAAGCTTTCTTT. Translated: CASSSRPGTGGTEAFF. The chain recombines TRBV28 with TRBJ1-1, with 11 bases aligning to TRBD1. The CDR3 loop spans 16 amino acids. CDR1 MDHEN and CDR2 SYDVKM come from the germline V gene. The junction had 8 bases not matched to a gene; V was cut back by 4 bases and J by 4 bases.

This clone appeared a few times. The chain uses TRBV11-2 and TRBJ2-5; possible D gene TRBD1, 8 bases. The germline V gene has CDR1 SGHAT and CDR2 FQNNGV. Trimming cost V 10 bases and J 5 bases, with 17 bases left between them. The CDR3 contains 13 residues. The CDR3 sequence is CATINRGGETQYF. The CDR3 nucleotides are TGTGCCACCATTAACAGGGGGGGGGAGACCCAGTACTTC.